This paragraph reports one T cell receptor beta chain. Its antigen is as yet unknown. This entry is derived from a study of vaccination and CD4 T cells after COVID-19. Study at large: The authors exposed cells to overlapping spike peptides derived from SARS-CoV-2, HCoV-NL63, HCoV-OC43 and HCoV-229E. Study-level results: Going from roughly 21 to 40, median SARS-CoV-2-reactive clonotypes did not rise significantly. The appearance of a median about 88% of reactive clones in convalescent patients occurred only post-vaccination.

Treatment indicated: roughly 10-day PBMC culture with coronavirus spike peptide pools or control peptides (ViraFEST assay). Once cultured about 11 days, CD4+ T cells underwent isolation by negative selection. The assay that was used to sequence DNA from cultured CD4+ T cells was the Oncomine TCR Beta short-read assay. From the PCR reads, TCRdb called clonotypes with MiXCR, one entry per CDR3 protein. The table lists around 20,000 distinct CDR3 sequences, 70% of them singletons. The source is a human donor who had recovered from COVID-19. Material for sequencing was CD4+ T cells from blood, cultured in vitro.

CDR3 bases: TGCGCCAGCAAAGCACTAGCTGGTAATGAGCAGTTCTTC. As protein: CASKALAGNEQFF. The chain joins TRBV5-1 to TRBJ2-1, with D perhaps matching TRBD2 (6 bases). Looked up from germline, CDR1 is SGHRS and CDR2 is YFSETQ. V lost 6 bases, J lost 7 bases, and 14 bases lay in between. This CDR3 comprises 13 residues.